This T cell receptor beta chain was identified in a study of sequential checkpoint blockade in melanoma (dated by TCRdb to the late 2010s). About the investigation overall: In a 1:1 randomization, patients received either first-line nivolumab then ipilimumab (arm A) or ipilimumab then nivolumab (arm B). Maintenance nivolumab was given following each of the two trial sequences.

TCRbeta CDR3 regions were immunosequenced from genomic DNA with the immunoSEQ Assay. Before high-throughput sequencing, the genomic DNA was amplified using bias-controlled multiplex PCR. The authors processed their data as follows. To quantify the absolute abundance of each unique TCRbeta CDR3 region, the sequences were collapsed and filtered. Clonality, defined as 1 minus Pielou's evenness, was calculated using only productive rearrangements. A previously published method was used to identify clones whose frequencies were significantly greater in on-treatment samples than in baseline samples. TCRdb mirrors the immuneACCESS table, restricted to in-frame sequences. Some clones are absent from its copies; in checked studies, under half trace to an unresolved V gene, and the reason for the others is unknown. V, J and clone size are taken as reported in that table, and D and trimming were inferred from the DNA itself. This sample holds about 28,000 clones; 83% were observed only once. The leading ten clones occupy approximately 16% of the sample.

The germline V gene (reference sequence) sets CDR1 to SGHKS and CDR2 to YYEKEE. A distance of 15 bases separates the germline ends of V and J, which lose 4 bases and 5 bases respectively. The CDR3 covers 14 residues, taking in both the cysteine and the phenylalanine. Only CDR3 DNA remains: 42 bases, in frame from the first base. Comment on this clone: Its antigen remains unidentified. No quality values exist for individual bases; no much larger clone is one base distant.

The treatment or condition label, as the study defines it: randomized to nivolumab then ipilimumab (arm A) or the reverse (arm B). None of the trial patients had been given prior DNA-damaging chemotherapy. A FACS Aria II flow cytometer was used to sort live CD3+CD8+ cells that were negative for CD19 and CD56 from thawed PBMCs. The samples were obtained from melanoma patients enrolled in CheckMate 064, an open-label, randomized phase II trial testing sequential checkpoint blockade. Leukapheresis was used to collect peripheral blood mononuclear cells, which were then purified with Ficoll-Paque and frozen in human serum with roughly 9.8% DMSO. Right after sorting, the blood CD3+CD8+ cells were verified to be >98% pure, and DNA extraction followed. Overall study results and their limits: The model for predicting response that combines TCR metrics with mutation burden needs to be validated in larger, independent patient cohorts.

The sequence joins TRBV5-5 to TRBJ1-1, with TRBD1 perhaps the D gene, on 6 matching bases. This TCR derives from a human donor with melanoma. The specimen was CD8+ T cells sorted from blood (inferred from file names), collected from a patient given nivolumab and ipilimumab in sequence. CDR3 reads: CASSPWGGRTEAFF. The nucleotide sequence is TGTGCCAGCAGCCCGTGGGGGGGGCGAACTGAAGCTTTCTTT.